Shown below are 19 T cell receptor beta chains from a single sample sequenced in a study of regulatory T cells in long-lasting Graves disease. Building the TCR beta libraries relied on iRepertoire HTBI primers, and CDR3 regions underwent Arm-PCR. TCRdb processed the multiplex PCR reads anew with MiXCR; each CDR3 protein has one entry. The table has approximately 400,000 distinct CDR3 sequences, 15% seen once. Sample time point: newly diagnosed GD, antithyroid drugs for less than 3 months. There was RNA extracted from PBMCs, and the TCR library was made from it. This sample was also put to use in a study of T cells in Graves' hyperthyroidism and ophthalmopathy.

The sequences come from peripheral blood mononuclear cells (PBMCs), collected at new diagnosis, from a patient treated with antithyroid drugs. The receptors originated from a young woman with Graves disease.

This clonotype was recorded many times. J is TRBJ1-2 and V is TRBV27; no clear D gene. The CDR3 extends over 13 amino acids. Per the germline V gene, CDR1 is MNHEY and CDR2 is SMNVEV (reference sequence). V lost 4 bases and J lost 5, with 11 bases in between. In nucleotides, the CDR3 is TGTGCCAGCAGTTCGGGCTTCGGGTATGGCTACACCTTC. Protein sequence: CASSSGFGYGYTF.

The J gene is TRBJ2-3, the V gene TRBV9; no firm D call. The V end was cut by 3 bases, the J end by 4 bases, with 15 bases between. Germline V gene sequence: CDR1 SGDLS, CDR2 YYNGEE. CDR3 length: 15 residues. The CDR3 here is CASSALDRAPDTQYF. CDR3 nucleotides: TGTGCCAGCAGCGCCTTAGATAGGGCACCAGATACGCAGTATTTT.

There are a few counts of this clonotype. The chain carries TRBV24-1 and TRBJ2-6, with unresolved D. V was trimmed by 5 bases and J by 0 bases, leaving 7 bases between them. CDR1 is KGHDR, CDR2 SFDVKD, per germline. This CDR3 is 15 amino acids long. Here the CDR3 reads CATSGSHSGANVLTF. The CDR3 nucleotides read TGTGCCACCAGTGGTTCGCACTCTGGGGCCAACGTCCTGACTTTC.

This clonotype was counted ten times or more. This rearrangement joins TRBV27 to TRBJ2-3; weak D call: TRBD2 (6 bases). This CDR3 spans 13 amino acids. V shed 8 bases and J shed 2 bases, with 11 bases lying between them. Germline CDR1 and CDR2: MNHEY and SMNVEV (reference sequence). The CDR3: CASGWTTTDTQYF. CDR3 DNA sequence: TGTGCCAGCGGCTGGACTACCACAGATACGCAGTATTTT.

The V call is TRBV19, the J call TRBJ1-5; 7 bases are a match to TRBD1. Trimming cost V 3 bases and J 1 base; bases outside gene matches: 12. CDR3 length equals 18 residues. Germline loops: CDR1 LNHDA, CDR2 SQIVND (reference sequence). CDR3 residues: CASSIPEQGQASNQPQHF. The CDR3 bases are TGTGCCAGTAGTATTCCTGAACAGGGGCAAGCGAGCAATCAGCCCCAGCATTTT.

This clonotype has at least ten counts. This chain uses TRBV20-1 with TRBJ2-7; possible D gene TRBD2, 5 bases. The germline CDR1 and CDR2 sequences are DFQATT and SNEGSKA (reference sequence). V was pared by 3 bases and J by 3 bases, with 12 bases between. CDR3 length: 13 amino acids. Written as DNA, the CDR3 is TGCAGTGCTAGGTCGAGTAGCGTCTACGAGCAGTACTTC. This gives the protein CSARSSSVYEQYF.

Concerning this clonotype itself: This may come from a read error, since a much larger clone is one base off. This chain uses TRBV7-6 with TRBJ2-1; D uncertain. There are 19 residues in the CDR3. Germline loops: CDR1 SGHVS, CDR2 FNYEAQ. The DNA for the CDR3 is TGTGCCAGCAGCTTAAACGGCCCCACGCCCCTGAGCTCCTACAATGAGCAGCTCTTC. Its translation is CASSLNGPTPLSSYNEQLF.

The rearrangement uses TRBV7-2 and TRBJ2-5; tentatively, D is TRBD1 (5 bases). The germline gives CDR1 SGHTA, CDR2 FQGNSA. V was cut by 2 bases and J by 5 bases, with 15 bases left in between. This CDR3 contains 15 residues. CDR3 region: CASSLQGVRRETQYF. The CDR3 DNA reads as TGTGCCAGCAGCTTACAGGGTGTCCGGCGGGAGACCCAGTACTTC.

The table lists this clonotype with a few counts. This could be a read error, since a much larger clone is one nucleotide away. The chain links TRBV20-1 to TRBJ2-1; maybe TRBD1 (6 bases). Germline V gives CDR1 DFQATT, CDR2 SNEGSKA (reference sequence). V was cut by 2 bases and J by 6 bases, with 17 bases left in between. The CDR3 covers 15 residues. The CDR3 nucleotides read TGCAGTGCTAGAAGGGGGACCTCATCCCCCAATGAGCAGTTCTTC. This translates into CSARRGTSSPNEQFF.

This rearrangement joins TRBV7-9 to TRBJ2-3; TRBD2 agrees at 16 bases. Germline V gene sequence: CDR1 SEHNR, CDR2 FQNEAQ (reference sequence). V shed 5 bases and J 6 bases; nucleotides not matched to a gene: 8. The CDR3 contains 17 residues. The CDR3 DNA follows: TGTGCCAGCAGCGGATCGGGACTAGCGGGAGGGCCGGATACGCAGTATTTT. Protein product: CASSGSGLAGGPDTQYF.

This clonotype was detected a few times. The chain has TRBV28 and TRBJ1-2; a possible D gene is TRBD1 (5 bases). Trimming left V 8 bases short and J 0 bases short, with 22 bases between. The CDR3 sequence is 17 residues long. Germline CDR1 MDHEN, CDR2 SYDVKM. This CDR3 is CASGSGTAFGTNYGYTF. In nucleotides, the CDR3 is TGTGCCAGCGGGTCCGGGACCGCCTTTGGAACTAACTATGGCTACACCTTC.

This sequence joins TRBV14 and TRBJ2-7, with no clear D. CDR3 length equals 14 residues. Trimming shortened V by 0 bases and J by 3 bases, and 9 bases separated the two germline ends. The germline CDR1 and CDR2 sequences are SGHDN and FVKESK. The CDR3 protein is CASSQDRVRYEQYF. CDR3 bases: TGTGCCAGCAGCCAAGATCGGGTCCGCTACGAGCAGTACTTC.

As concerns this clonotype: This sequence may be a read error, since a much larger clone differs from it by one base. The DNA of the CDR3 is TGTGTCAGCAGCTTAGAGGGGGCCCTACCGGGACAGTTATACTTC. This sequence encodes CVSSLEGALPGQLYF. V is TRBV11-2 and J is TRBJ2-4, with 7 bases that match TRBD1. This CDR3 has 15 amino acids. Germline lookup yields CDR1 SGHAT and CDR2 FQNNGV.

In this sample, this clonotype turned up many times. The V and J genes are TRBV15 and TRBJ2-7; D assignment may be TRBD1 or TRBD2 (5 bases each). Trimming pared 2 bases from V and 7 bases from J, leaving 18 bases between. CDR1 is LNHNV and CDR2 is YYDKDF in the germline V gene (reference sequence). This CDR3 contains 15 residues. For the CDR3, the DNA is TGTGCCACCAGCAGAAAGGGGCTCCTGGGGGTTGAGCAGTACTTC. Translating gives CATSRKGLLGVEQYF.

This clonotype occurred many times. The CDR3 nucleotides are TGTGCCAGCACCCCGGGTAGGCGGAACACTGAAGCTTTCTTT. It encodes CASTPGRRNTEAFF. The V gene is TRBV12-3 or TRBV12-4, the J gene TRBJ1-1, with D unclear. CDR3 length equals 14 residues. The V and J ends lost 7 bases and 1 base respectively, with 13 bases between them.

Many counts were recorded for this clonotype. CDR3 sequence: CATSRGGGSNYGYTF. CDR3 sequence (DNA): TGTGCCACCAGCAGAGGGGGTGGGTCAAACTATGGCTACACCTTC. The chain has TRBV15 and TRBJ1-2; D call uncertain. Germline-derived CDR1 and CDR2 are LNHNV and YYDKDF (reference sequence). V lost 1 base and J lost 2, with 11 bases in between. This CDR3 has 15 amino acids.

The sample holds a few counts of this clonotype. V usage is TRBV6-1 and J usage is TRBJ2-2, with 13 bases lining up with TRBD2. Trimming cost V 6 bases and J 4 bases; bases outside gene matches: 23. The CDR3 length is 22 residues. Germline V gives CDR1 MNHNS, CDR2 SASEGT. CDR3 sequence (DNA): TGTGCCAGCAGCCGTCGGACAATGCCGGGACTAGCGGGAATAGTAGGCACCGGGGAGCTGTTTTTT. Its translation: CASSRRTMPGLAGIVGTGELFF.

To note about this clonotype: One end of the junction does not line up with germline, which may come from a read error. This chain joins TRBV19 and TRBJ2-3; D not resolved. This CDR3 has 13 amino acids. Germline assignment: CDR1 LNHDA and CDR2 SQIVND (reference sequence). The CDR3 region is CATSGRNTDTQYF. CDR3 in DNA: TGTGCCACTAGTGGGCGGAACACAGATACGCAGTATTTT.

In its sample, this clonotype was seen many times. The V call is TRBV2, the J call TRBJ1-1, with TRBD1 as a possible D gene (5 bases). Germline CDR1 SNHLY, CDR2 FYNNEI. Trimming cost V 4 bases and J 1 base, with 10 bases left between them. The CDR3 is 14 residues long. The chain's CDR3 is CASSAGGENTEAFF. CDR3 DNA sequence: TGTGCCAGCAGTGCCGGGGGGGAGAACACTGAAGCTTTCTTT.